One and the same sample provided the 9 T cell receptor beta chains below, sequenced in a study of shared clonotypes between healthy human individuals. Naive CD8 cells, CD45RO-negative and positively selected for CCR7, excluded terminally differentiated effector memory CD45RA+ cells. Generated by immunoSEQ multiplex PCR, the TCRdb table keeps only in-frame clones and is missing some. The sample consists of hundreds of thousands of clones, approximately 96% of them appearing once. Sequenced material: naive CD8+ T cells sorted from blood. The receptors were gathered from a woman in her 30s in good health.

The chain employs TRBV4-1 and TRBJ1-1; D possibly corresponds to TRBD1 (6 bases). CDR1 MGHRA and CDR2 YSYEKL come from the germline V gene. V lost 0 bases to trimming and J lost 3 bases, with 14 bases between them. The CDR3 totals 16 residues. In DNA, the CDR3 is TGCGCCAGCAGCCAAGAGATAGGGGGGGTTGACACTGAAGCTTTCTTT. The encoded protein is CASSQEIGGVDTEAFF.

This clone has a single count. V usage is TRBV10-3 and J usage is TRBJ2-3; the D gene is possibly TRBD1 (6 bases). V gave up 10 bases and J gave up 2 bases, with 16 bases separating them. Germline loops: CDR1 ENHRY, CDR2 SYGVKD. The length of the CDR3 is 14 residues. CDR3 DNA: TGTGCCAGCCGCGAGGGGGAGTACACAGATACGCAGTATTTT. Protein: CASREGEYTDTQYF.

The rearrangement uses TRBV10-2 and TRBJ2-1; D gene ambiguous. Germline values: CDR1 WSHSY, CDR2 SAAADI. With 8 bases removed from V and 3 bases from J, the gap between germline ends came to 11 bases. This CDR3 comprises 13 residues. CDR3 sequence: CASGIRGYNEQFF. Written as DNA, the CDR3 is TGCGCCAGCGGGATTCGAGGCTACAATGAGCAGTTCTTC.

The chain is built from TRBV10-2 and TRBJ1-1; D not resolved. The CDR3 sequence is 11 residues long. CDR1 WSHSY and CDR2 SAAADI come from the germline V gene. With 8 bases removed from V and 8 bases from J, the gap between germline ends came to 12 bases. The CDR3 sequence: CASRGTSEAFF. Here the CDR3 DNA reads TGCGCCAGCCGGGGTACCTCAGAAGCTTTCTTT.

J is TRBJ2-7 and V is TRBV2, with a possible D match to TRBD2 (6 bases). There are 13 residues in the CDR3. Germline CDR1 reads SNHLY; CDR2 reads FYNNEI. V was shortened by 7 bases and J by 2 bases, with 12 bases between the two germline ends. Here the CDR3 reads CASIAGIAYEQYF. CDR3 nucleotides: TGTGCCAGCATCGCGGGGATCGCCTACGAGCAGTACTTC.

This sequence joins TRBV7-8 and TRBJ1-4; maybe TRBD1 (5 bases). Germline V gene sequence: CDR1 SGHVS, CDR2 FQNEAQ. The CDR3 covers 16 residues. The V end lost 4 bases, the J end lost 4 bases, and 16 bases lay between the germline ends. The CDR3 loop reads CASSSHRWGGNEKLFF. The DNA of the CDR3 is TGTGCCAGCAGCTCCCATAGGTGGGGGGGTAATGAAAAACTGTTTTTT.

The chain is built from TRBV7-2 and TRBJ2-7; D may be TRBD1 (6 bases). Trimming took 5 bases from V and 6 from J, leaving 14 bases between them. The length of the CDR3 is 13 residues. Germline V lookup: CDR1 SGHTA, CDR2 FQGNSA. CDR3 in DNA: TGTGCCAGCAGCCTTGGGGACACGCCCGAGCAGTACTTC. Amino acids: CASSLGDTPEQYF.

The gene calls are TRBV5-4 and TRBJ2-2, with D uncertain. Germline V gene data show CDR1 as SGHNT and CDR2 as YYREEE (reference sequence). The CDR3 runs 12 residues. V was trimmed by 1 base and J by 5 bases, leaving 3 bases between them. Here the CDR3 reads CASSLMTGELFF. CDR3 nucleotide sequence: TGTGCCAGCAGCTTGATGACCGGGGAGCTGTTTTTT.

V and J are TRBV7-6 and TRBJ1-4; D call uncertain. With 3 bases removed from V and 5 bases from J, the gap between germline ends came to 7 bases. The V gene's germline CDR1 is SGHVS and CDR2 FNYEAQ. This CDR3 is built from 13 residues. The CDR3 region has the DNA TGTGCCAGCAGCTTTGGACGGAATGAAAAACTGTTTTTT. Its protein is CASSFGRNEKLFF.